This TCR beta chain derives from a study of cytomegalovirus exposure and HLA in healthy donors. Across the study: Early on, a data release was issued that held roughly 84 million unique TCRs from HLA-typed donors.

Researchers ran the PCR with 60 Vbeta and 13 Jbeta primers. Sequencing was performed with immunoSEQ multiplex PCR; in TCRdb, only in-frame clones are kept and a portion is missing. The repertoire has 100,000 to 140,000 clones, about 81% of them found once; the top ten carry approximately 2.6%. Comment on this clone: Its antigen is unidentified.

Whole-study results and caveats: CMV antigen specificity of three CMV-associated chains was confirmed in vitro. An Asian-associated ancestry cluster reportedly showed fewer N-insertions than the approximately 650-donor mean in a later analysis.

The specimen sequenced was PBMCs. This TCR was sampled from a man aged 30-40 years in good health and CMV-seropositive.

DNA of the CDR3: TGTGCCAGCAGCCCCTCCGCGGGGGGCTACAATGAGCAGTTCTTC. Its translation is CASSPSAGGYNEQFF. The chain couples TRBV6-6 to TRBJ2-1; 8 bases are a match to TRBD2. There are 15 residues in the CDR3. V was pared by 6 bases and J by 3 bases, with 7 bases of the junction left unmatched. CDR1 is MNHNY, CDR2 SVGAGI, per germline (reference sequence).